The clone carrying this T cell receptor (beta chain) appeared a few times. Its antigen is not identified. This sample was taken from a study of T cells after yellow fever vaccination. The CDR3 runs 13 residues. Germline V gene data show CDR1 as SGHRS and CDR2 as YFSETQ. V dropped 4 bases and J dropped 8; count of bases not matched to a gene: 4. General study results and limits: After the booster, around 95% of CD4 and 75% to 90% of CD8 primary-response clones were re-detected.

TCRdb passed the 5' RACE reads through MiXCR, listing each CDR3 protein once. The table includes about 170,000 distinct CDR3 sequences, roughly 6.2% detected once. The TCR sequence derives from a young man who received the YFV17D yellow fever vaccine. The specimen comprised CD4+ T cells sorted from PBMCs, sampled on the day of the first yellow fever vaccination. The chain combines TRBV5-1 with TRBJ1-4; 8 positions agree with TRBD1. The DNA of the CDR3 is TGCGCCAGCAGCGACAGGGGAGGCGAAAAACTGTTTTTT. Its translation is CASSDRGGEKLFF.